These 17 T cell receptor beta chains were sequenced from one sample in a study of CD8+ T cells in alopecia areata. Investigators isolated RNA and reverse transcribed it into cDNA to act as the sequencing template. Profiling relied on immunoSEQ multiplex PCR, and the TCRdb table lists in-frame clones only, not all of them. Of about 42,000 clones listed, 55% to 75% are singletons. Treatment denoted: oral pan-JAK inhibitor, 5-10 mg twice daily. The sequencing used CD8+ T cells sorted from blood, collected at week 4, from a patient treated with tofacitinib. These receptors originate from a human donor with alopecia areata.

This clone was picked up a small number of times. The J gene is TRBJ2-7, the V gene TRBV7-2, with D unclear. CDR3 length: 13 amino acids. Germline V CDR1 and CDR2: SGHTA, FQGNSA. The V gene lost 5 bases and the J gene lost 5 bases, with 13 bases spanning the gap. The CDR3 reads CASSPMGYNEQYF. The CDR3 nucleotides read TGTGCCAGCAGCCCGATGGGCTATAACGAGCAGTACTTC. Using reference TRBV7-2 and TRBJ2-7 for the parts outside the CDR3, the full variable domain is GAGVSQSPSNKVTEKGKDVELRCDPISGHTALYWYRQSLGQGLEFLIYFQGNSAPDKSGLPSDRFSAERTGGSVSTLTIQRTQQEDSAVYLCASSPMGYNEQYFGPGTRLTVT.

CDR3 region: CASSSTRVSALYEQYF. The CDR3 DNA follows: TGTGCCAGCAGTTCAACTCGGGTCTCCGCCCTGTACGAGCAGTACTTC. This sequence joins TRBV27 and TRBJ2-7; D unclear. The V and J ends lost 4 bases and 4 bases respectively, with 20 bases between them. The CDR3 sequence is 16 residues long. Per germline, CDR1 MNHEY and CDR2 SMNVEV (reference sequence).

The chain has TRBV29-1 and TRBJ2-1; D is unclear. The length of the CDR3 is 12 residues. Germline CDR1 reads SQVTM; CDR2 reads ANQGSEA. Between the trimmed V and J ends, which lost 0 bases and 4 bases, there was a span of 4 bases. The CDR3 region is CSVEERYNEQFF. CDR3 DNA sequence: TGCAGCGTTGAAGAGCGATACAATGAGCAGTTCTTC.

The chain links TRBV30 to TRBJ2-6; tentative D call: TRBD1 (5 bases). CDR1 is GTSNPN, CDR2 SVGIG, per germline (reference sequence). Trimming shortened V by 1 base and J by 2 bases, and 12 bases separated the two germline ends. The CDR3 runs to 16 residues. The CDR3 DNA follows: TGTGCCTGGAGTGATCAAGGGGCGCCTGGGGCCAACGTCCTGACTTTC. Protein product: CAWSDQGAPGANVLTF.

This rearrangement joins TRBV30 to TRBJ1-2; no clear D. CDR3 size: 12 residues. V lost 3 bases to trimming and J lost 1 base, with 6 bases between them. Germline V gives CDR1 GTSNPN, CDR2 SVGIG (reference sequence). DNA of the CDR3: TGTGCCTGGAGCCCCCTTAACTATGGCTACACCTTC. Amino acids: CAWSPLNYGYTF.

V is TRBV5-1 and J is TRBJ2-1; TRBD2 agrees at 12 bases. The CDR3 length is 15 residues. The junction had 5 bases not matched to a gene; V was cut back by 4 bases and J by 6 bases. CDR1 and CDR2 from the germline V gene are SGHRS and YFSETQ. The CDR3 DNA reads TGCGCCAGCAGCCTGACTAGCGGGGGTGTCAATGAGCAGTTCTTC. It translates to CASSLTSGGVNEQFF.

CDR3 sequence (DNA): TGTGCCAGCAGCTCCCCGGTGGCGCGGACTGAAGCTTTCTTT. Protein sequence: CASSSPVARTEAFF. J is TRBJ1-1 and V is TRBV7-9; D unresolved. The V and J ends lost 4 bases and 5 bases respectively, with 14 bases between them. Germline values: CDR1 SEHNR, CDR2 FQNEAQ (reference sequence). The CDR3 covers 14 residues.

The genes are TRBV12-5 and TRBJ2-7; D is unresolved. Germline V lookup: CDR1 LGHNT, CDR2 FRNRAP. The CDR3 has 12 amino acids. The V end was cut by 4 bases, the J end by 4 bases, with 8 bases between. The CDR3 protein is CASGWGSYEQYF. CDR3 DNA sequence: TGTGCTAGTGGTTGGGGATCTTACGAGCAGTACTTC.

The gene calls are TRBV14 and TRBJ2-1; TRBD1 might be the D (5 bases). Trimming stripped 0 bases from V and 6 bases from J, with 21 bases between. CDR1 SGHDN and CDR2 FVKESK come from the germline V gene. The CDR3 runs to 18 residues. The CDR3 DNA sequence: TGTGCCAGCAGCCAAGACCCAGGGCGAAGTCCCAATCCCAATGAGCAGTTCTTC. Protein sequence: CASSQDPGRSPNPNEQFF.

This chain joins TRBV7-2 and TRBJ2-5, with 7 nucleotides matching TRBD2. Germline V gives CDR1 SGHTA, CDR2 FQGNSA. CDR3 length equals 16 residues. The V and J ends lost 1 base and 5 bases, in that order; junction bases with no gene match: 10. The CDR3 DNA follows: TGTGCCAGCAGCTTAGATAGCGGGCGTTTTCAGGAGACCCAGTACTTC. Encoded protein: CASSLDSGRFQETQYF.

The chain is built from TRBV7-3 and TRBJ2-3; perhaps D is TRBD1 or TRBD2 (5 bases each). Germline V lookup: CDR1 SGHTA, CDR2 FQGTGA. Trimming shortened V by 1 base and J by 2 bases, and 13 bases separated the two germline ends. The CDR3 contains 16 residues. The CDR3 protein is CASSLRGGPLTDTQYF. As DNA, the CDR3 is TGTGCCAGCAGCTTAAGGGGCGGGCCTCTCACAGATACGCAGTATTTT.

The chain has TRBV5-6 and TRBJ2-7, with TRBD1 identical over 8 bases. The length of the CDR3 is 12 residues. CDR1 and CDR2 from the germline V gene are SGHDT and YYEEEE. With 6 bases clipped from V and 6 bases from J, the junction kept 5 bases outside the gene matches. The CDR3 DNA reads as TGTGCCAGCAACAGGGGGGCATTCGAGCAGTACTTC. It specifies CASNRGAFEQYF.

The chain uses TRBV15 and TRBJ2-7; D ambiguous. Trimming stripped 0 bases from V and 2 bases from J, with 5 bases between. The CDR3 is 13 amino acids. Per germline, CDR1 LNHNV and CDR2 YYDKDF (reference sequence). CDR3: CATSRELAYEQYF. The CDR3 nucleotides are TGTGCCACCAGCAGAGAGTTGGCCTACGAGCAGTACTTC. Full variable domain (missing parts from reference TRBV15 and TRBJ2-7): DAMVIQNPRYQVTQFGKPVTLSCSQTLNHNVMYWYQQKSSQAPKLLFHYYDKDFNNEADTPDNFQSRRPNTSFCFLDIRSPGLGDTAMYLCATSRELAYEQYFGPGTRLTVT.

This clone was picked up a small number of times. The V call is TRBV7-9, the J call TRBJ2-3, with D possibly TRBD2 on 6 matching bases. The V gene's germline CDR1 is SEHNR and CDR2 FQNEAQ (reference sequence). With 6 bases removed from V and 1 base from J, the gap between germline ends came to 11 bases. CDR3 size: 14 residues. CDR3 in amino acids: CASSTSYGTDTQYF. CDR3 in DNA: TGTGCCAGCAGTACTAGCTACGGCACAGATACGCAGTATTTT.

The chain couples TRBV7-6 to TRBJ2-2; a weak D match, TRBD2 (7 bases). Trimming took off 3 bases at V and 4 bases at J, with 12 bases between the two ends. The CDR3 contains 15 residues. The germline gives CDR1 SGHVS, CDR2 FNYEAQ. For the CDR3, the DNA is TGTGCCAGCAGCTTGGGCGGGGGCCTCACCGGGGAGCTGTTTTTT. This translates into CASSLGGGLTGELFF.

The chain carries TRBV29-1 and TRBJ2-7, with D possibly TRBD2 on 5 matching bases. Germline CDR1 and CDR2: SQVTM and ANQGSEA. The V and J ends lost 7 bases and 1 base respectively, with 20 bases between them. This CDR3 is 15 amino acids long. In DNA form, the CDR3 reads TGCAGCGCCGGGCAAGGCACAGAGGGTTCCTACGAGCAGTACTTC. It is translated as CSAGQGTEGSYEQYF.

The gene calls are TRBV5-1 and TRBJ2-1; 8 bases align to TRBD2. Germline V gene sequence: CDR1 SGHRS, CDR2 YFSETQ. The CDR3 spans 15 residues. V shed 4 bases, J shed 2 bases, and the junction held 5 bases outside the gene matches. The CDR3 loop is CASSPGTRTYNEQFF. The CDR3 DNA is TGCGCCAGCAGCCCGGGGACTAGAACCTACAATGAGCAGTTCTTC.